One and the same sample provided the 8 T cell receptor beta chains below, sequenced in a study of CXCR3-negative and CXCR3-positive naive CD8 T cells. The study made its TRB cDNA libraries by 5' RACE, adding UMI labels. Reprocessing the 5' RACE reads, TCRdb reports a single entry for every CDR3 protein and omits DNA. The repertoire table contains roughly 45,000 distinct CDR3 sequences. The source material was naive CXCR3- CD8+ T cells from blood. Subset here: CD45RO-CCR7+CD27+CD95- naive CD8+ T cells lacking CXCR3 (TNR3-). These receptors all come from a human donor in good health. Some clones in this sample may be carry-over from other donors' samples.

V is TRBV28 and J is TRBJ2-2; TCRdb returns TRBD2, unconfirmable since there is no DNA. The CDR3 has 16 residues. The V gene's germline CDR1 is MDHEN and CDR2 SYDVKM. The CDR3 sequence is CASSLLAGGFTGELFF.

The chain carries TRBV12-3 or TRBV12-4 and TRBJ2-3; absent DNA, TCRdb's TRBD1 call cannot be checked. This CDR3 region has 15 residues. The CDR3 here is CASSQGAGPTDTQYF.

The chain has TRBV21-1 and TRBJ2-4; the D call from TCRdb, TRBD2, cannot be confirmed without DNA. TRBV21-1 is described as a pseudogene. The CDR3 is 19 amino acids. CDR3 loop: CASSKRRVRLAGTKNIQYF.

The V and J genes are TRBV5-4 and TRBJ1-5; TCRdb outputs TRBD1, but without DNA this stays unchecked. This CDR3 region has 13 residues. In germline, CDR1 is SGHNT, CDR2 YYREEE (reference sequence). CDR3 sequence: CASSLGTNQPQHF.

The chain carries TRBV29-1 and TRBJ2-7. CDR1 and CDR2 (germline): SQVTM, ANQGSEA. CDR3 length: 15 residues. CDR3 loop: CSVEGYQGGSYEQYF.

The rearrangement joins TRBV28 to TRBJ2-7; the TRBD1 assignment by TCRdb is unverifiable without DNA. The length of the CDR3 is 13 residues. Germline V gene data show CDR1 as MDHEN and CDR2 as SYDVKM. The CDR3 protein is CASSETGDYEQYF. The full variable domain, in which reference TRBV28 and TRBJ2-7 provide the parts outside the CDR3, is DVKVTQSSRYLVKRTGEKVFLECVQDMDHENMFWYRQDPGLGLRLIYFSYDVKMKEKGDIPEGYSVSREKKERFSLILESASTNQTSMYLCASSETGDYEQYFGPGTRLTVT.

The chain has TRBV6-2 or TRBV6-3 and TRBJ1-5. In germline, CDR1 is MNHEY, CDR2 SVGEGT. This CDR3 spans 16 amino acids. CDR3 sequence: CASSYPLTENNQPQHF.

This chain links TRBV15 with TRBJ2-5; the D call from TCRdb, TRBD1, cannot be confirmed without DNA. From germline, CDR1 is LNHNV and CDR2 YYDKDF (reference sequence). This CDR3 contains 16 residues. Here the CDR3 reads CATSGRTGGARETQYF.